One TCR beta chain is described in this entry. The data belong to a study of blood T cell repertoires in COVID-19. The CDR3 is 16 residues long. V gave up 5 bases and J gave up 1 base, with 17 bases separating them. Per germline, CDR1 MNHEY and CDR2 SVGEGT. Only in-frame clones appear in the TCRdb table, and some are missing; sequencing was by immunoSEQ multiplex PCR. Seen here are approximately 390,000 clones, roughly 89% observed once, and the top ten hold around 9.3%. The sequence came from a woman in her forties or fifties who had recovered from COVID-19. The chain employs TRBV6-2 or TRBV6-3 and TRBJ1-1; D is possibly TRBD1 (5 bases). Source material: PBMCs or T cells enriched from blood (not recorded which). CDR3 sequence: CASSQKLPGWNTEAFF. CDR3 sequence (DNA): TGTGCCAGCAGTCAAAAATTACCAGGGTGGAACACTGAAGCTTTCTTT.